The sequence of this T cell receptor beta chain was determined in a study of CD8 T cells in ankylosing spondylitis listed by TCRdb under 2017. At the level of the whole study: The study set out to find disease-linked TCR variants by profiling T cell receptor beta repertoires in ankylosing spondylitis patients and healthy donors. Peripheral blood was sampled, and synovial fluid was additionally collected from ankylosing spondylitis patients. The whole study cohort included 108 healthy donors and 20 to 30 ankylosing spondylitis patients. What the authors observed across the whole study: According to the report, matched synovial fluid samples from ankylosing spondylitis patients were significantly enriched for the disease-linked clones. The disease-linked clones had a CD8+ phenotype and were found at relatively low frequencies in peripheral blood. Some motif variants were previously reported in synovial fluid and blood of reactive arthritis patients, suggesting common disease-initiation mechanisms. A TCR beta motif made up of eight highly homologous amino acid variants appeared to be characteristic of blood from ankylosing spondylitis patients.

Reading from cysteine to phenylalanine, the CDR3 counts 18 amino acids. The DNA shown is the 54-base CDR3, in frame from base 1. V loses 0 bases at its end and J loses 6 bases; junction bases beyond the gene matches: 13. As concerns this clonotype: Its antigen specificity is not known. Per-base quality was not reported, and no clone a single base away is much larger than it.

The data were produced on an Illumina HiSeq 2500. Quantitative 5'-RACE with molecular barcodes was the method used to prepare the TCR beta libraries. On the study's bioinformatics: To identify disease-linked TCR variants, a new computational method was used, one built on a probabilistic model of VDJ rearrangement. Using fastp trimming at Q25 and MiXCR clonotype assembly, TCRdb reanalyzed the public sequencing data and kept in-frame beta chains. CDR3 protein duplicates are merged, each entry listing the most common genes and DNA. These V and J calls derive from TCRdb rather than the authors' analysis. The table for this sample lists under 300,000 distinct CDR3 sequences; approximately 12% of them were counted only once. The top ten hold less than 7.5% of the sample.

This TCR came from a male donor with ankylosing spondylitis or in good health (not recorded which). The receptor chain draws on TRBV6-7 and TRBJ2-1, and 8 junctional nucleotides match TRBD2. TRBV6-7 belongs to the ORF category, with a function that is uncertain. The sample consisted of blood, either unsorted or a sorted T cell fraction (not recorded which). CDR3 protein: CASSYSRGSSGGFNEQFF. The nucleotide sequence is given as TGTGCCAGCAGTTACTCGAGAGGAAGCTCGGGGGGGTTCAATGAGCAGTTCTTC.